The next 16 T cell receptor beta chains were all read from a single sample in a study of early T cells in non-severe SARS-CoV-2 infection. MiXCR was run by TCRdb on the 5' RACE reads, yielding one entry per CDR3 protein. The sample holds 35,000 to 55,000 distinct CDR3 sequences; approximately 6.1% are singletons and the top ten take roughly 20%. The material was whole blood, obtained at baseline. These receptor sequences come from an adult who was a healthcare worker with PCR-confirmed SARS-CoV-2 infection or an uninfected control (not recorded which).

This clonotype was detected only a few times. This chain connects TRBV10-3 to TRBJ2-1; D may be TRBD2 (6 bases). This CDR3 is built from 14 residues. Between the trimmed V and J ends, which lost 10 bases and 4 bases, there was a span of 17 bases. Germline-derived CDR1 and CDR2 are ENHRY and SYGVKD. The CDR3 region has the DNA TGTGCCAGTGGGAGGACGGCAGAATACAATGAGCAGTTCTTC. It codes for CASGRTAEYNEQFF.

Turning to this clonotype: Germline and junction disagree at one end, which may indicate a read error. The chain carries TRBV5-5 and TRBJ2-1; D possibly corresponds to TRBD2 (6 bases). This CDR3 has 16 amino acids. Germline V gene data show CDR1 as SGHKS and CDR2 as YYEKEE (reference sequence). In DNA form, the CDR3 reads TGTGCCAACAGCTACCGACTAGTAGCGACCTACAATGAGCAGTTCTTC. It encodes CANSYRLVATYNEQFF. Drawing the rest from reference TRBV5-5 and TRBJ2-1, the complete variable domain is DAGVTQSPTHLIKTRGQQVTLRCSPISGHKSVSWYQQVLGQGPQFIFQYYEKEERGRGNFPDRFSARQFPNYSSELNVNALLLGDSALYLCANSYRLVATYNEQFFGPGTRLTVL.

As concerns this clonotype: At one boundary the junction diverges from the germline segment, which might be a read error. The chain carries TRBV10-2 and TRBJ2-7; no reliable D call. CDR1 and CDR2 from the germline V gene are WSHSY and SAAADI. The length of the CDR3 is 17 residues. The CDR3: CASSESRPQRNSCEQYF. The CDR3 nucleotides read TGCGCCAGCAGTGAGTCGAGGCCCCAAAGAAACTCCTGCGAGCAGTACTTC.

This clonotype has at least ten counts. The gene calls are TRBV11-1 and TRBJ1-3; D ambiguous. V lost 6 bases to trimming and J lost 3 bases, with 6 bases between them. The CDR3 sequence is 12 residues long. CDR1 and CDR2 from the germline V gene are SGHAT and FQDESV (reference sequence). The CDR3 DNA is TGTGCCAGCAGTAAACTTGGAAACACCATATATTTT. Translated, it gives CASSKLGNTIYF.

This clonotype appeared many times. The chain recombines TRBV10-3 with TRBJ1-6; the match to TRBD1 covers 10 bases. CDR1 ENHRY and CDR2 SYGVKD come from the germline V gene. V shed 4 bases, J shed 7 bases, and the junction held 13 bases outside the gene matches. This CDR3 region has 18 residues. The CDR3 protein is CAISGGDRGDIWNSPLHF. The CDR3 DNA reads TGTGCCATCAGTGGTGGGGACAGGGGAGATATATGGAATTCACCCCTCCACTTT.

This clonotype is medium-sized within its sample. This chain joins TRBV5-1 and TRBJ2-7, with TRBD2 matching over 9 bases. CDR1 is SGHRS and CDR2 is YFSETQ in the germline V gene. The CDR3 length is 17 residues. V lost 4 bases, J lost 2 bases, and 13 bases stayed unmatched. The CDR3 loop reads CASSLRPLAGRTYEQYF. CDR3 sequence (DNA): TGCGCCAGCAGCCTACGCCCGCTAGCGGGGCGTACCTACGAGCAGTACTTC. The full variable domain, completed using reference TRBV5-1 and TRBJ2-7, is KAGVTQTPRYLIKTRGQQVTLSCSPISGHRSVSWYQQTPGQGLQFLFEYFSETQRNKGNFPGRFSGRQFSNSRSEMNVSTLELGDSALYLCASSLRPLAGRTYEQYFGPGTRLTVT.

The chain has TRBV11-2 and TRBJ2-2; D is uncertain. There are 13 residues in the CDR3. Germline assignment: CDR1 SGHAT and CDR2 FQNNGV. With 1 base removed from V and 6 bases from J, the gap between germline ends came to 6 bases. The DNA of the CDR3 is TGTGCCAGCAGCTTAGGTAGTTCCGGGGAGCTGTTTTTT. Amino acid sequence: CASSLGSSGELFF.

This clonotype was counted between two and nine times. The rearrangement joins TRBV20-1 to TRBJ2-5; D is ambiguous. Looked up from germline, CDR1 is DFQATT and CDR2 is SNEGSKA (reference sequence). The CDR3 covers 13 residues. V was pared by 1 base and J by 5 bases, with 11 bases between. CDR3 residues: CSARVGGTETQYF. CDR3 bases: TGCAGTGCTAGAGTAGGTGGCACCGAGACCCAGTACTTC.

This clonotype occurred a few times. The CDR3 DNA is TGCGCCAGCAGCTCGGTGACAGGGGCTACCTACGAGCAGTACTTC. Its translation is CASSSVTGATYEQYF. V gene TRBV5-1 combines with J gene TRBJ2-7; 8 positions agree with TRBD1. CDR1 and CDR2 (germline): SGHRS, YFSETQ. V was pared by 3 bases and J by 2 bases, with 7 bases of the junction left unmatched. This CDR3 contains 15 residues.

The table lists this clonotype with many counts. The V gene is TRBV6-2 or TRBV6-3, the J gene TRBJ2-5; D may be TRBD1 (5 bases). The CDR3 length is 13 residues. Looked up from germline, CDR1 is MNHEY and CDR2 is SVGEGT. V gave up 6 bases and J gave up 5 bases, with 13 bases separating them. The CDR3 here is CASSPGHRETQYF. Here the CDR3 DNA reads TGTGCCAGCAGCCCCGGACATCGGGAGACCCAGTACTTC.

This clonotype rates as medium-sized. This chain uses TRBV6-6 with TRBJ2-7; D is unresolved. Germline V gene lookup returns CDR1 MNHNY and CDR2 SVGAGI (reference sequence). Trimming stripped 11 bases from V and 5 bases from J, with 10 bases between. The CDR3 spans 10 residues. CDR3 protein: CAAGQNEQYF. The CDR3 bases are TGTGCCGCCGGGCAAAACGAGCAGTACTTC.

This clonotype appeared many times. This chain uses TRBV7-2 with TRBJ1-1; D perhaps matches TRBD1 (5 bases). The CDR3 consists of 15 residues. Germline CDR1 and CDR2: SGHTA and FQGNSA. Trimming cost V 4 bases and J 1 base, with 13 bases left between them. The CDR3 coding sequence is TGTGCCAGCAGCTCCCAGACAGCGAGGAACACTGAAGCTTTCTTT. Amino acid sequence: CASSSQTARNTEAFF.

In this sample, this clonotype turned up many times. The chain carries TRBV7-2 and TRBJ1-1; 7 bases fit TRBD1. Trimming cost V 6 bases and J 1 base; bases outside gene matches: 8. This CDR3 has 15 amino acids. Germline V gene lookup returns CDR1 SGHTA and CDR2 FQGNSA. CDR3 protein: CASSLQGFRNTEAFF. CDR3 DNA sequence: TGTGCCAGCAGTTTACAGGGGTTTCGGAACACTGAAGCTTTCTTT.

The rearrangement links TRBV7-2 to TRBJ1-1, with D possibly matching TRBD1 (5 bases). The V gene's germline CDR1 is SGHTA and CDR2 FQGNSA. V lost 2 bases and J lost 4, with 11 bases in between. The CDR3 has 14 amino acids. In DNA form, the CDR3 reads TGTGCCAGCAGCTTAAGGGGATTCGGCACTGAAGCTTTCTTT. Amino acids: CASSLRGFGTEAFF. The whole variable domain, remainder taken from reference TRBV7-2 and TRBJ1-1, is GAGVSQSPSNKVTEKGKDVELRCDPISGHTALYWYRQSLGQGLEFLIYFQGNSAPDKSGLPSDRFSAERTGGSVSTLTIQRTQQEDSAVYLCASSLRGFGTEAFFGQGTRLTVV.

Ten or more counts support this clonotype. The rearrangement uses TRBV27 and TRBJ2-7; 13 nucleotides agree with TRBD2. The V segment lost 4 bases and the J segment 7 bases; nucleotides outside the gene matches: 7. This CDR3 spans 15 amino acids. Germline V gives CDR1 MNHEY, CDR2 SMNVEV (reference sequence). The DNA for the CDR3 is TGTGCCAGCAGTTCGGGACTAGCGGGATGGAGGGAGCAGTACTTC. Protein product: CASSSGLAGWREQYF.

The table lists this clonotype with a few counts. The gene calls are TRBV27 and TRBJ2-3, with D possibly matching TRBD2 (5 bases). Germline CDR1 and CDR2: MNHEY and SMNVEV (reference sequence). Trimming removed 6 bases at V and 2 bases at J, with 12 bases between. The length of the CDR3 is 14 residues. This chain's CDR3 is CASSPGLLTDTQYF. The CDR3 DNA follows: TGTGCCAGCAGCCCCGGACTCCTCACAGATACGCAGTATTTT.